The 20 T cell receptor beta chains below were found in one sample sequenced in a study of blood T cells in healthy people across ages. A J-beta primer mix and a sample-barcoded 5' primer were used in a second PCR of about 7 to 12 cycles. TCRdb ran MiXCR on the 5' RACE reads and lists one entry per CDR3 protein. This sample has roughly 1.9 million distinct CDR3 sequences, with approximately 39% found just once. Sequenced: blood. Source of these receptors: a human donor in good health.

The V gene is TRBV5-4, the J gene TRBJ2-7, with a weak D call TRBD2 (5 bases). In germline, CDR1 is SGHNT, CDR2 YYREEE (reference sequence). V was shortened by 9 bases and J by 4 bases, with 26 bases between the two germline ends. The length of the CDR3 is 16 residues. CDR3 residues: CAMPSSGIHWSYEQYF. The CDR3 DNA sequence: TGTGCCATGCCCTCTTCGGGGATCCACTGGAGTTACGAGCAGTACTTC.

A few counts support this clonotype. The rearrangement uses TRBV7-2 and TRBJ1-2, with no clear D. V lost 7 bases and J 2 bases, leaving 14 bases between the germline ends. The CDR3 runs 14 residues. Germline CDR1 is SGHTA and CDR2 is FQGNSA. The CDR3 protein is CASTAGSGNYGYTF. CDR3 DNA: TGTGCCAGCACCGCGGGGTCGGGGAACTATGGCTACACCTTC. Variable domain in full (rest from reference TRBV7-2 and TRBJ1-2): GAGVSQSPSNKVTEKGKDVELRCDPISGHTALYWYRQSLGQGLEFLIYFQGNSAPDKSGLPSDRFSAERTGGSVSTLTIQRTQQEDSAVYLCASTAGSGNYGYTFGSGTRLTVV.

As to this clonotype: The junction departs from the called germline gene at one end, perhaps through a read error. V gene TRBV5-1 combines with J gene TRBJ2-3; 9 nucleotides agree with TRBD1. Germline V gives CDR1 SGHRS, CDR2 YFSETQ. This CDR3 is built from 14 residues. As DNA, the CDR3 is TGCGCCGGCAGCCCTGGACAGGGGACAGATACGCAGTATTTT. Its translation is CAGSPGQGTDTQYF.

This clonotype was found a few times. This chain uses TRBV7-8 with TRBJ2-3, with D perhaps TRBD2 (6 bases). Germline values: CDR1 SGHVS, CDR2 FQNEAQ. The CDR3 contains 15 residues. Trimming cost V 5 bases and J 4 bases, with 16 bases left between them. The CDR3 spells CASSKTSLEPDTQYF. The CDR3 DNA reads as TGTGCCAGCAGCAAGACTAGTCTCGAGCCAGATACGCAGTATTTT.

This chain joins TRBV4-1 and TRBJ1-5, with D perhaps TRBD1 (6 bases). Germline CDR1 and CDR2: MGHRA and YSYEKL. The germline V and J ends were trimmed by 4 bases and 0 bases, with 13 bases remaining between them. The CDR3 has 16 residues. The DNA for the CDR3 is TGCGCCAGCAGCCTCACAGGGAGTTATAGCAATCAGCCCCAGCATTTT. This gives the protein CASSLTGSYSNQPQHF.

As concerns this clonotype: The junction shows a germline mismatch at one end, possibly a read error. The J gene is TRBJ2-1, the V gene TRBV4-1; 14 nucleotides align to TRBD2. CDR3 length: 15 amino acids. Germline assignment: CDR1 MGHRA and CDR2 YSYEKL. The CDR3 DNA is TGCGCCGGCAGCCAGGGACTAGCGGGGGACAATGAGCAGTTCTTC. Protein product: CAGSQGLAGDNEQFF.

Written as DNA, the CDR3 is TGTGCCAGCAGCCCGAGGGGGACCTACGAAAAACTGTTTTTT. The encoded protein is CASSPRGTYEKLFF. The chain combines TRBV9 with TRBJ1-4; tentative D call: TRBD1 (6 bases). Per germline, CDR1 SGDLS and CDR2 YYNGEE. The V and J ends lost 4 bases and 8 bases respectively, with 15 bases between them. The CDR3 has 14 amino acids.

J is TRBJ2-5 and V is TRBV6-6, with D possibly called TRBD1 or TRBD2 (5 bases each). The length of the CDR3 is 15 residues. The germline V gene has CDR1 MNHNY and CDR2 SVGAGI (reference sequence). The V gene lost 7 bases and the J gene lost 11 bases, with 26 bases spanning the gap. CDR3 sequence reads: CASTTYPAGLWEQYF. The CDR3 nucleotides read TGTGCCAGCACCACCTACCCGGCAGGGCTTTGGGAGCAGTACTTC.

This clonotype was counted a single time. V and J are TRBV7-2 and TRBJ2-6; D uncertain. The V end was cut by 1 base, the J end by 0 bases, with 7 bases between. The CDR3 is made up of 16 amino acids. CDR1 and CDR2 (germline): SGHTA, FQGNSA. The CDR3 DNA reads TGTGCCAGCAGCTTAGGTCAGCCCTCTGGGGCCAACGTCCTGACTTTC. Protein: CASSLGQPSGANVLTF.

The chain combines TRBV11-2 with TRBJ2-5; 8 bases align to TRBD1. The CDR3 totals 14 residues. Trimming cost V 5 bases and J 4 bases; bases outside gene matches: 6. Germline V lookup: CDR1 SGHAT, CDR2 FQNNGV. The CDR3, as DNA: TGTGCCAGCAGCCTCGGGGGACAGGTAGAGACCCAGTACTTC. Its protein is CASSLGGQVETQYF. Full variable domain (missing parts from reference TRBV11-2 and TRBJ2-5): EAGVAQSPRYKIIEKRQSVAFWCNPISGHATLYWYQQILGQGPKLLIQFQNNGVVDDSQLPKDRFSAERLKGVDSTLKIQPAKLEDSAVYLCASSLGGQVETQYFGPGTRLLVL.

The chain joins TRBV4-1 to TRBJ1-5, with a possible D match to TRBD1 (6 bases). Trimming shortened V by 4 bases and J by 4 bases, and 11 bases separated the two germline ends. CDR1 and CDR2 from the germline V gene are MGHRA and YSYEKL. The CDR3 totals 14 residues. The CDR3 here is CASSRFRGNQPQHF. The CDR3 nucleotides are TGCGCCAGCAGCCGCTTCAGGGGTAATCAGCCCCAGCATTTT.

The CDR3 protein is CASSFQGQGNDEAFF. CDR3 in DNA: TGTGCCAGCAGCTTCCAGGGACAGGGTAATGATGAAGCTTTCTTT. The V and J genes are TRBV7-3 and TRBJ1-1, with TRBD1 matching 9 bases. The CDR3 length is 15 residues. Germline V gene lookup returns CDR1 SGHTA and CDR2 FQGTGA. V lost 3 bases and J lost 7; bases outside the gene matches: 9.

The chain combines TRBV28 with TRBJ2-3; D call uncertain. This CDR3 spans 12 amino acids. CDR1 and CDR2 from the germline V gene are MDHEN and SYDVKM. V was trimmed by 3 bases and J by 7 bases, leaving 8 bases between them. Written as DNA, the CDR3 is TGTGCCAGCAGTTTTAACAAGAATACGCAGTATTTT. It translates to CASSFNKNTQYF.

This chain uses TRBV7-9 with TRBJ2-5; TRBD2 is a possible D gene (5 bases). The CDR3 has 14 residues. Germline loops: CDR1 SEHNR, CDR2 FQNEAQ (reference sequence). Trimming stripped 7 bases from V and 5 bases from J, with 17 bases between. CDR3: CASNLEGAGETQYF. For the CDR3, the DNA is TGTGCCAGCAACCTTGAGGGTGCCGGGGAGACCCAGTACTTC.

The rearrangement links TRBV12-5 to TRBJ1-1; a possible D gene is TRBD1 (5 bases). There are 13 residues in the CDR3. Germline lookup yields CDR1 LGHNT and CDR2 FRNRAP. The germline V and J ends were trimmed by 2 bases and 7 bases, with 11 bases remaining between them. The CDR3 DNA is TGTGCTAGTGGTTTGAGGGCAGACAGTGAAGCTTTCTTT. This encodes CASGLRADSEAFF.

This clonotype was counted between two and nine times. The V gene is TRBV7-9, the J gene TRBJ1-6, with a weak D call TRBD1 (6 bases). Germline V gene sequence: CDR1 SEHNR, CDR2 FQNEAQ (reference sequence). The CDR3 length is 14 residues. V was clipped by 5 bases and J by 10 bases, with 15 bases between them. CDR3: CASSLNRDGSPLHF. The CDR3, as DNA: TGTGCCAGCAGCCTAAACAGGGACGGGTCACCCCTCCACTTT.

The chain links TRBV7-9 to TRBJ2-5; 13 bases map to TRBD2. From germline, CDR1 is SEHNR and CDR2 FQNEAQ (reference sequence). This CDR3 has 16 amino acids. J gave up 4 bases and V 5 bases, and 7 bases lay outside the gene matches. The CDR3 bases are TGTGCCAGCAGCGCAGGACTAGCGGGGGTCGGAGAGACCCAGTACTTC. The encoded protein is CASSAGLAGVGETQYF.

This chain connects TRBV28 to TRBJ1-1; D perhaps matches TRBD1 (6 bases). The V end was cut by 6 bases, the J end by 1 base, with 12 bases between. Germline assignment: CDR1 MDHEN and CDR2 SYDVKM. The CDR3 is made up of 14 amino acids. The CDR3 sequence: CASRGAGSNTEAFF. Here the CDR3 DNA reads TGTGCCAGCAGGGGGGCAGGATCGAACACTGAAGCTTTCTTT.

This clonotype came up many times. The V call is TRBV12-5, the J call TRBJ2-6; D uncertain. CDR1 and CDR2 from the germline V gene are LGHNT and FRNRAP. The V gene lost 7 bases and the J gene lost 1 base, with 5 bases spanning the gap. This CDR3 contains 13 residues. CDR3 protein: CASAPSGANVLTF. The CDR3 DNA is TGTGCTAGTGCACCTTCTGGGGCCAACGTCCTGACTTTC.

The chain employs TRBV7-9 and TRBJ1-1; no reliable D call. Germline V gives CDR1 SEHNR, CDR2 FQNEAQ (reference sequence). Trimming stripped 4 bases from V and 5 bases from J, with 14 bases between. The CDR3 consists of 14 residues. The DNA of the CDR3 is TGTGCCAGCAGCTGGGGTCGGGGTGGGACTGAAGCTTTCTTT. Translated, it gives CASSWGRGGTEAFF.